The count of the clone carrying this T cell receptor (beta chain) is one. Its target is unknown. V lost 5 bases, J lost 3 bases, and 12 bases stayed unmatched. Germline CDR1 is SEHNR and CDR2 is FQNEAQ (reference sequence). The CDR3 runs to 16 residues. Repertoires were generated with immunoSEQ multiplex PCR, while TCRdb's copy carries only in-frame clones and drops some. The sample lists approximately 33,000 clones, roughly 80% seen once, with 15% to 20% in the top ten. These data come from a study of graft-versus-host responses after intestinal transplantation. Overall study: Anti-thymocyte globulin induction, then tacrolimus and steroids for 3 to 4 years, went to all recipients.

Findings and limits, study-wide: Present in recipient marrow, GvH clones included some that appeared first in ileum or blood.

This specimen consisted of unstimulated CD8+ T cells sorted from spleen or lymph node cells, obtained before intestinal transplant. This chain links TRBV7-9 with TRBJ2-7; TRBD2 agrees at 8 bases. The receptor was derived from a human donor who received an intestinal transplant. CDR3 residues: CASSPRVAGMFYEQYF. The DNA for the CDR3 is TGTGCCAGCAGCCCCAGGGTAGCGGGAATGTTCTACGAGCAGTACTTC.